A selection of T cell receptor beta chains follows, all from one sample in a study of shared clonotypes between healthy human individuals. Sequenced by immunoSEQ multiplex PCR; TCRdb stores in-frame clones only, minus some. Found here are some 89,000 clones, under 80% of them singletons; the top ten hold approximately 49%. Material: memory CD8+ T cells sorted from blood. These receptor sequences come from a man aged 25 to 40 in good health. Both conserved end residues are part of each CDR3. D genes are given only for firm matches. Clone size, where shown, is once, few, many, or a class for clones that have expanded.

D | J | V | size | CDR3 | DNA
TRBD2 | TRBJ2-1 | TRBV5-1 | - | CASSLEPSGRNEQFF | TGCGCCAGCAGCTTGGAGCCTAGCGGGAGGAATGAGCAGTTCTTC
- | TRBJ2-2 | TRBV7-3 | - | CASSLVGVGELFF | TGTGCCAGCAGCTTAGTAGGAGTCGGGGAGCTGTTTTTT
- | TRBJ2-4 | TRBV5-6 | - | CASSLFRELAKNIQYF | TGTGCCAGCAGCTTGTTCAGGGAGCTAGCCAAAAACATTCAGTACTTC
- | TRBJ2-7 | TRBV19 | - | CASSMTGIYTYEQYF | TGTGCCAGTAGTATGACCGGGATCTATACCTACGAGCAGTACTTC
- | TRBJ2-7 | TRBV7-2 | - | CASSLEGEMRGYEQYF | TGTGCCAGCAGCTTAGAGGGGGAGATGAGGGGCTACGAGCAGTACTTC
- | TRBJ1-4 | TRBV5-1 | once | CASSLQGLGEKLFF | TGCGCCAGCAGTCTACAGGGTTTGGGAGAAAAACTGTTTTTT
- | TRBJ2-7 | TRBV15 | - | CATSRVLAYEQYF | TGTGCCACCAGCAGAGTTTTGGCCTACGAGCAGTACTTC
- | TRBJ2-3 | TRBV27 | once | CASSLSPTPDTQYF | TGTGCCAGCAGTTTATCCCCAACCCCAGATACGCAGTATTTT
- | TRBJ2-6 | TRBV15 | few | CATSREGSGANVLTF | TGTGCCACCAGCAGAGAAGGGTCTGGGGCCAACGTCCTGACTTTC
- | TRBJ2-7 | TRBV28 | few | CASVDAYEQYF | TGTGCCAGCGTGGACGCGTACGAGCAGTACTTC
- | TRBJ1-2 | TRBV5-1 | - | CASGETGGGYGYTF | TGCGCCAGCGGGGAGACAGGAGGTGGCTATGGCTACACCTTC
- | TRBJ1-1 | TRBV29-1 | - | CSVVEGNTEAFF | TGCAGCGTTGTAGAGGGGAACACTGAAGCTTTCTTT
TRBD2 | TRBJ2-7 | TRBV29-1 | - | CSVEGLAGEYEQYF | TGCAGCGTTGAAGGGCTAGCGGGAGAGTATGAGCAGTACTTC
- | TRBJ2-1 | TRBV28 | - | CASMKPKGNNEQFF | TGTGCCAGCATGAAGCCCAAAGGAAACAATGAGCAGTTCTTC
- | TRBJ2-1 | TRBV6-6 | few | CASSYQYEQFF | TGTGCCAGCAGTTACCAGTATGAGCAGTTCTTC
- | TRBJ1-4 | TRBV4-3 | - | CASSQWRGTTNEKLFF | TGCGCCAGCAGCCAATGGCGGGGGACAACTAATGAAAAACTGTTTTTT
TRBD1 | TRBJ2-7 | TRBV5-4 | - | CASSLRQGTYEQYF | TGTGCCAGCAGCTTGCGACAGGGCACCTACGAGCAGTACTTC
- | TRBJ1-1 | TRBV4-3 | - | CASSQDMYERRDTEAFF | TGCGCCAGCAGCCAAGATATGTATGAGCGCAGGGACACTGAAGCTTTCTTT
- | TRBJ1-1 | TRBV2 | - | CASSELTGPKAFF | TGTGCCAGCAGTGAGCTCACAGGGCCCAAAGCTTTCTTT
- | TRBJ1-4 | TRBV25-1 | few | CASSELGGALFF | TGTGCCAGCAGTGAATTAGGTGGGGCCCTGTTTTTT
TRBD2 | TRBJ2-3 | TRBV7-2 | - | CASSLGGTSGRDTQYF | TGTGCCAGCAGCTTAGGTGGGACTAGCGGGAGAGATACGCAGTATTTT
TRBD1 | TRBJ2-5 | TRBV5-8 | - | CANGGRGRNQETQYF | TGTGCCAATGGGGGCAGGGGGCGTAACCAAGAGACCCAGTACTTC
- | TRBJ2-7 | TRBV7-2 | - | CASSPRLVSYEQYF | TGTGCCAGCAGCCCCCGACTTGTATCCTACGAGCAGTACTTC
TRBD2 | TRBJ2-1 | TRBV20-1 | - | CSAETSYEQFF | TGCAGTGCTGAGACTAGCTATGAGCAGTTCTTC
- | TRBJ2-7 | TRBV27 | - | CASSLSKGVWREQYF | TGTGCCAGCAGTTTATCGAAGGGGGTCTGGCGGGAGCAGTACTTC
- | TRBJ2-2 | TRBV5-4 | - | CASSPVARENTGELFF | TGTGCCAGCAGCCCGGTCGCGCGGGAGAACACCGGGGAGCTGTTTTTT
TRBD1 | TRBJ1-4 | TRBV10-3 | few | CAISPGTGLNEKLFF | TGTGCCATCAGCCCCGGGACAGGCCTGAATGAAAAACTGTTTTTT
TRBD1 | TRBJ1-5 | TRBV6-6 | - | CASSYGQGASNQPQHF | TGTGCCAGCAGTTACGGGCAGGGGGCATCCAATCAGCCCCAGCATTTT